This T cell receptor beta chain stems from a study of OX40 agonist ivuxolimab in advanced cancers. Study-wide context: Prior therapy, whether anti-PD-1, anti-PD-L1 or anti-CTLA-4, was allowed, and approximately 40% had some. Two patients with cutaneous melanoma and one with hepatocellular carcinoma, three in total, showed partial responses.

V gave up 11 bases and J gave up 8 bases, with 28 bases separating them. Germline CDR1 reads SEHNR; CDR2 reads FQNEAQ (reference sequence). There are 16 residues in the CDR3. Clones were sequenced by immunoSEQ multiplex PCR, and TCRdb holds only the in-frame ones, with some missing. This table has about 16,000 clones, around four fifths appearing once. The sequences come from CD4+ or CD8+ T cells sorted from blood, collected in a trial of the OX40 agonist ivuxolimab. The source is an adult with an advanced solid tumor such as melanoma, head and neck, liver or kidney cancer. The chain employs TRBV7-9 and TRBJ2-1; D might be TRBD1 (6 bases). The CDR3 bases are TGTGCCGGTGGGGGCCACCACGAAGGGGAAGTCGATGAGCAGTTCTTC. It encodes CAGGGHHEGEVDEQFF.